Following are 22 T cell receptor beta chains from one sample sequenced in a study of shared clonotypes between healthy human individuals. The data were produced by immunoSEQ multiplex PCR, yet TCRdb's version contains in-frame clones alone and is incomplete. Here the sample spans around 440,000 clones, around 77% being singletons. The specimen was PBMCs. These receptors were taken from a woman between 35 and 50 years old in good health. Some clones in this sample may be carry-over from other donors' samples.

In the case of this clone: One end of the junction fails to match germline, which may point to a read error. The CDR3 spells CASRETGTGWSF. Written as DNA, the CDR3 is TGTGCCAGCAGAGAAACCGGGACAGGGTGGTCCTTC. V is TRBV6-1 and J is TRBJ2-7; 9 bases match TRBD1. This CDR3 has 12 amino acids. CDR1 and CDR2 (germline): MNHNS, SASEGT.

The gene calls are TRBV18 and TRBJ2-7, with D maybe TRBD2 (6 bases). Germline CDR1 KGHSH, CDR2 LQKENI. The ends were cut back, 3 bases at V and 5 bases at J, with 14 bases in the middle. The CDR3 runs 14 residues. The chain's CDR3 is CASSPPNSGNEQYF. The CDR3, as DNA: TGTGCCAGCTCACCGCCAAATAGCGGCAACGAGCAGTACTTC.

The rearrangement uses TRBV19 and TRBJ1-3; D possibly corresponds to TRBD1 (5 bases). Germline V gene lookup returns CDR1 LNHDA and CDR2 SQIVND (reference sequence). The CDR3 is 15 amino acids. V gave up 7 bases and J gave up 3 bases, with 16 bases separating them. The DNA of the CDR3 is TGTGCCAGTAAACCCGGAGGGGCGGGTGGAAACACCATATATTTT. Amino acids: CASKPGGAGGNTIYF.

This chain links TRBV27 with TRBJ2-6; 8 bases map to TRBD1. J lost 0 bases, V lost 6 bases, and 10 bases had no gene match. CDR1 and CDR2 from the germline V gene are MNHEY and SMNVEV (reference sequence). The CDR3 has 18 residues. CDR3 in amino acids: CASSARDRSFSGANVLTF. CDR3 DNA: TGTGCCAGCAGCGCCCGGGACAGGTCCTTCTCTGGGGCCAACGTCCTGACTTTC.

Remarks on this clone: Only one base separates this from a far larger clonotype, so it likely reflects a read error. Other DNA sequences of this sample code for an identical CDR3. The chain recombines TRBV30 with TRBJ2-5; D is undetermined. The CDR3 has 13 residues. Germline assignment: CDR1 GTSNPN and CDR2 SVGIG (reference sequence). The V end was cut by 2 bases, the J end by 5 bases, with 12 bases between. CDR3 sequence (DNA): TGTGCCTGGAGTCACGGTAGTCGGGAGACCCAGTACTTC. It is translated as CAWSHGSRETQYF. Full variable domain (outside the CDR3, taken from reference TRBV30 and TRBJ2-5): SQTIHQWPATLVQPVGSPLSLECTVEGTSNPNLYWYRQAAGRGLQLLFYSVGIGQISSEVPQNLSASRPQDRQFILSSKKLLLSDSGFYLCAWSHGSRETQYFGPGTRLLVL.

The CDR3 DNA follows: TGTGCCAGCAGTTTAGGCCCGGTTAAGGGCGGGGTGGCGTATCAGCCCCAGCATTTT. It specifies CASSLGPVKGGVAYQPQHF. The chain recombines TRBV28 with TRBJ1-5; D uncertain. Trimming left V 2 bases short and J 5 bases short, with 25 bases between. The CDR3 contains 19 residues. Germline CDR1 MDHEN, CDR2 SYDVKM. Using reference TRBV28 and TRBJ1-5 for the parts outside the CDR3, the full variable domain is DVKVTQSSRYLVKRTGEKVFLECVQDMDHENMFWYRQDPGLGLRLIYFSYDVKMKEKGDIPEGYSVSREKKERFSLILESASTNQTSMYLCASSLGPVKGGVAYQPQHFGDGTRLSIL.

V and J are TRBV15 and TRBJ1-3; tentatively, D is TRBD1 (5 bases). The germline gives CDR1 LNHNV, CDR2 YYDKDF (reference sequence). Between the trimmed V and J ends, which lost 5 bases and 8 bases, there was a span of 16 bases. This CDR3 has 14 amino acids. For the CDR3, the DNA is TGTGCCACCAGCCGTGACAGAGCTAAATACACCATATATTTT. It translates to CATSRDRAKYTIYF.

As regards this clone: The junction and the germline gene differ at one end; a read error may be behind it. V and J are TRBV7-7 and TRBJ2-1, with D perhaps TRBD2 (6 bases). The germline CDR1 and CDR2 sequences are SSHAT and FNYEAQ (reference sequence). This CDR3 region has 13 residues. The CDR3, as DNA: TGTGCTAGCAGCTTAGCGGAGGACAATGAGCAGTTCTTC. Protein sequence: CASSLAEDNEQFF.

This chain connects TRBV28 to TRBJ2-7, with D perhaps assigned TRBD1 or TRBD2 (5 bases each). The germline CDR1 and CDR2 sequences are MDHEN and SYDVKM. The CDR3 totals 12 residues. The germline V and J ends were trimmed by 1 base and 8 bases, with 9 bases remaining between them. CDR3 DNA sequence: TGTGCCAGCAGTTTATATCGGGGCCAGCAGTACTTC. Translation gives CASSLYRGQQYF.

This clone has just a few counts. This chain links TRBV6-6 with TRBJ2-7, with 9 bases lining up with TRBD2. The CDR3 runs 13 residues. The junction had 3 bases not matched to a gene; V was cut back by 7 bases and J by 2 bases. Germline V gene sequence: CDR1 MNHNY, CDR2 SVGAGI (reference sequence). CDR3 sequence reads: CASKTSGTYEQYF. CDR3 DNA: TGTGCCAGCAAGACTAGCGGCACCTACGAGCAGTACTTC.

The CDR3 here is CASRPSGSKGSYNEQFF. In DNA, the CDR3 is TGTGCCAGCAGGCCTAGCGGGAGTAAGGGCTCCTACAATGAGCAGTTCTTC. The chain recombines TRBV28 with TRBJ2-1; 10 nucleotides agree with TRBD2. This CDR3 contains 17 residues. The J segment lost 0 bases and the V segment lost 6 bases, leaving 8 bases of the junction unmatched. The germline CDR1 and CDR2 sequences are MDHEN and SYDVKM.

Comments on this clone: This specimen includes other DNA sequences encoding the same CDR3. This chain's CDR3 is CASSYSRGNYGYTF. The CDR3 DNA reads as TGTGCCAGCAGTTACTCGAGAGGGAACTATGGCTACACCTTC. V is TRBV6-5 and J is TRBJ1-2; D gene unclear. Trimming left V 0 bases short and J 2 bases short, with 7 bases between. Per germline, CDR1 MNHEY and CDR2 SVGAGI. The CDR3 spans 14 residues.

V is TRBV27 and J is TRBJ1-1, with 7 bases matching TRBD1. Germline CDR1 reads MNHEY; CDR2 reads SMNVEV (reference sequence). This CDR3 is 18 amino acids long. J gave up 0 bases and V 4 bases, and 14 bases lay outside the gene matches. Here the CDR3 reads CASSSGQDTRVVNTEAFF. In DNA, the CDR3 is TGTGCCAGCAGTTCAGGACAGGACACCAGAGTGGTGAACACTGAAGCTTTCTTT.

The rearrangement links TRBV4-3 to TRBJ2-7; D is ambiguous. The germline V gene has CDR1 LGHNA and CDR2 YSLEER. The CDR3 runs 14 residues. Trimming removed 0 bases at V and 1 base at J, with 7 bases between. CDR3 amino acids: CASSQEARSYEQYF. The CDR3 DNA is TGCGCCAGCAGCCAAGAGGCCAGATCCTACGAGCAGTACTTC.

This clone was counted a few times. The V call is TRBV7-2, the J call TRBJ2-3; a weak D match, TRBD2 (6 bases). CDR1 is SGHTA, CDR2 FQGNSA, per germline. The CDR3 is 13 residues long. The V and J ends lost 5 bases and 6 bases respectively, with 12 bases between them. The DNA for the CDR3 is TGTGCCAGCAGCCGACTAGTCAGGGATACGCAGTATTTT. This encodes CASSRLVRDTQYF.

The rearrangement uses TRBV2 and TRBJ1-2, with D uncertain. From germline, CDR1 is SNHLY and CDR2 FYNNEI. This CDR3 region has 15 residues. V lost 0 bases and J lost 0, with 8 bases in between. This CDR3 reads CASSEAAQTNYGYTF. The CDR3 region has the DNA TGTGCCAGCAGTGAAGCGGCCCAAACTAACTATGGCTACACCTTC.

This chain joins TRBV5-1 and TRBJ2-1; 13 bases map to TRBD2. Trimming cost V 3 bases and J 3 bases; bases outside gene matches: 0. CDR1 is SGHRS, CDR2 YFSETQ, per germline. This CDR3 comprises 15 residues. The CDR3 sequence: CASSWTSGGYNEQFF. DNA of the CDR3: TGCGCCAGCAGCTGGACTAGCGGGGGCTACAATGAGCAGTTCTTC.

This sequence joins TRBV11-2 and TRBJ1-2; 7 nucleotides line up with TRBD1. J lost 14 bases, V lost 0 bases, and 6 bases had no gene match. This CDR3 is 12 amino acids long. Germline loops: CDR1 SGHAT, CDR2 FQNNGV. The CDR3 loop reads CASSLDGAGGTF. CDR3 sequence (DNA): TGTGCCAGCAGCTTAGATGGGGCAGGGGGGACCTTC.

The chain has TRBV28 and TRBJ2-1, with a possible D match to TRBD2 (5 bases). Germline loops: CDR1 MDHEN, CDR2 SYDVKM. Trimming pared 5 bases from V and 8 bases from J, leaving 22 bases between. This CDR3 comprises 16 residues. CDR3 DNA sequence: TGTGCCAGCAGTGGACGGACTCTACTAGACGGGGATGAGCAGTTCTTC. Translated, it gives CASSGRTLLDGDEQFF.

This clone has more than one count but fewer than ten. The CDR3 DNA follows: TGCGCCAGCAGTGAGGTGCTCTCTGGGGCCAACGTCCTGACTTTC. This translates into CASSEVLSGANVLTF. The chain has TRBV10-2 and TRBJ2-6, with no clear D. The CDR3 has 15 amino acids. Germline V lookup: CDR1 WSHSY, CDR2 SAAADI. V lost 2 bases, J lost 0 bases, and 5 bases lay in between.

The CDR3 reads CASGLVIGSRTGELFF. The CDR3 region has the DNA TGTGCTAGTGGTTTGGTAATCGGGAGTCGGACCGGGGAGCTGTTTTTT. The chain employs TRBV12-5 and TRBJ2-2, with D possibly being TRBD2 (6 bases). V was trimmed by 0 bases and J by 5 bases, leaving 13 bases between them. The germline V gene encodes CDR1 LGHNT and CDR2 FRNRAP. CDR3 length equals 16 residues. The whole variable domain, remainder taken from reference TRBV12-5 and TRBJ2-2, is DARVTQTPRHKVTEMGQEVTMRCQPILGHNTVFWYRQTMMQGLELLAYFRNRAPLDDSGMPKDRFSAEMPDATLATLKIQPSEPRDSAVYFCASGLVIGSRTGELFFGEGSRLTVL.

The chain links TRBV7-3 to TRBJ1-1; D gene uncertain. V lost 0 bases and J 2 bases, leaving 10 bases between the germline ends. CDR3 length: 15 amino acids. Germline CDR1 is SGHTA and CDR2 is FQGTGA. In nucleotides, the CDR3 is TGTGCCAGCAGCTTAACCGTCCGACTAAACACTGAAGCTTTCTTT. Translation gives CASSLTVRLNTEAFF.